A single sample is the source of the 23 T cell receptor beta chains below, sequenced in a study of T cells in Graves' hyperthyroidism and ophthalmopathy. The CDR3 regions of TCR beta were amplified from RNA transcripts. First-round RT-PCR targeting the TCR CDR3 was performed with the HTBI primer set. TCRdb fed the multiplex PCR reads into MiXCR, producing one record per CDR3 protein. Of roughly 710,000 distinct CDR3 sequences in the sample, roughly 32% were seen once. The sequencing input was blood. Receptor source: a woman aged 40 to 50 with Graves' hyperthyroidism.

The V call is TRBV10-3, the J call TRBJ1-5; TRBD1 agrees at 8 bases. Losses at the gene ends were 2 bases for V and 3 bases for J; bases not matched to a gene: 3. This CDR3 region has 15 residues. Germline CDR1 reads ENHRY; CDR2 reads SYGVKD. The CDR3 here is CAISEARGLNQPQHF. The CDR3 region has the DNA TGTGCCATCAGTGAGGCCAGGGGGCTCAATCAGCCCCAGCATTTT.

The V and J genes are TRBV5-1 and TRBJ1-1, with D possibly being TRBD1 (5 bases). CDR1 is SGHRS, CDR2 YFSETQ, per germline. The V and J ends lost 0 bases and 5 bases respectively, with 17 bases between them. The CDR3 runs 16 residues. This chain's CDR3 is CASSLGPGFVGTEAFF. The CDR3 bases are TGCGCCAGCAGCTTGGGTCCAGGGTTCGTAGGGACTGAAGCTTTCTTT.

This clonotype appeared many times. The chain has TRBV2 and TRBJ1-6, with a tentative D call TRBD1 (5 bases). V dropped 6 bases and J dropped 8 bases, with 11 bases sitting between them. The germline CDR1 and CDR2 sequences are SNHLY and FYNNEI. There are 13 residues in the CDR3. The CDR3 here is CASRGTIDSPLHF. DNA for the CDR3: TGTGCCAGCAGGGGGACCATAGATTCACCCCTCCACTTT.

CDR3 sequence reads: CASSETSTYEQYF. The CDR3, as DNA: TGTGCCAGCAGCGAGACTTCGACCTACGAGCAGTACTTC. This chain connects TRBV25-1 to TRBJ2-7; D is ambiguous. With 6 bases removed from V and 2 bases from J, the gap between germline ends came to 11 bases. Germline V CDR1 and CDR2: MGHDK, SYGVNS. This CDR3 is built from 13 residues.

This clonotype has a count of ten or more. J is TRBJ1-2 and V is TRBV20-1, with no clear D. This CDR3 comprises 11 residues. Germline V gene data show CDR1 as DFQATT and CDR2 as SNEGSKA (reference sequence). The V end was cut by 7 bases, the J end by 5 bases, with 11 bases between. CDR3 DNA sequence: TGCAGTGTCCCTCTTGGGTATGGCTACACCTTC. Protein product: CSVPLGYGYTF.

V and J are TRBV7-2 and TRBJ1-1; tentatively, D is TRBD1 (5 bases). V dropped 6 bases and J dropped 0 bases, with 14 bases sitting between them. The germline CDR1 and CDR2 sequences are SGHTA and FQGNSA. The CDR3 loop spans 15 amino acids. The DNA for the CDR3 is TGTGCCAGCAGGGATACGGTAGGGGTGAACACTGAAGCTTTCTTT. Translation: CASRDTVGVNTEAFF.

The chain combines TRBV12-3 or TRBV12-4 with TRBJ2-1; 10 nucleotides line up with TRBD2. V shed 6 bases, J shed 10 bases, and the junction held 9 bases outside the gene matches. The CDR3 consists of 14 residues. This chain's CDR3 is CASRISGGAFEQFF. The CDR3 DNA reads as TGTGCCAGCAGGATAAGCGGGGGGGCGTTCGAGCAGTTCTTC.

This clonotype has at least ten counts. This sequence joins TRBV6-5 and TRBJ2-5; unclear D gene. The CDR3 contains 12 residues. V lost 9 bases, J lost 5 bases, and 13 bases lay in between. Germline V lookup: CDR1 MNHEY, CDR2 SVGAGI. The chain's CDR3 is CASKQDRETQYF. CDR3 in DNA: TGTGCCAGTAAGCAGGACCGGGAGACCCAGTACTTC.

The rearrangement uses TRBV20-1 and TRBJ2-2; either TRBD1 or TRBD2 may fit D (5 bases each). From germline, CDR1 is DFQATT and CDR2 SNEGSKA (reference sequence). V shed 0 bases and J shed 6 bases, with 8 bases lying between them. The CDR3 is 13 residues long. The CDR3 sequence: CSARDQGAGELFF. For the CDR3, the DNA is TGCAGTGCTAGAGATCAGGGAGCCGGGGAGCTGTTTTTT.

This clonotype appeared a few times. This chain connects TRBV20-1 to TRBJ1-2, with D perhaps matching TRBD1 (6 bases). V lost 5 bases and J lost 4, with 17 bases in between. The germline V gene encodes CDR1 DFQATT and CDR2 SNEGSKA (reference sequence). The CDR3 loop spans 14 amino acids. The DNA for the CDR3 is TGCAGTGCTCCCACGCCACAGGGAATCTATGGCTACACCTTC. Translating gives CSAPTPQGIYGYTF.

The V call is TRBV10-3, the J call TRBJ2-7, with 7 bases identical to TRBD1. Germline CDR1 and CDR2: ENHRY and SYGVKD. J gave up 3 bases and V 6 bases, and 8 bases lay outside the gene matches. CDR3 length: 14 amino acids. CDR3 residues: CAIREEDRNYEQYF. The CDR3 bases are TGTGCCATCAGGGAGGAGGACAGGAACTACGAGCAGTACTTC.

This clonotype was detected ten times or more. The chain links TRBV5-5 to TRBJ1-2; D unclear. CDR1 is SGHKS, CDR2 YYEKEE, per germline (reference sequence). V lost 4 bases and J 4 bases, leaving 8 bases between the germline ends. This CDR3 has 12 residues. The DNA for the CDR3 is TGTGCCAGCAGCCCGGGCTTCTATGGCTACACCTTC. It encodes CASSPGFYGYTF.

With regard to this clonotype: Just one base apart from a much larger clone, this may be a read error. This CDR3 reads CASRLGGKQYF. The CDR3 nucleotides read TGTGCCAGCAGATTAGGGGGGAAGCAGTACTTC. This chain links TRBV11-2 with TRBJ2-7; D possibly uses TRBD1 or TRBD2 (6 bases each). Germline V gene lookup returns CDR1 SGHAT and CDR2 FQNNGV. The CDR3 covers 11 residues.

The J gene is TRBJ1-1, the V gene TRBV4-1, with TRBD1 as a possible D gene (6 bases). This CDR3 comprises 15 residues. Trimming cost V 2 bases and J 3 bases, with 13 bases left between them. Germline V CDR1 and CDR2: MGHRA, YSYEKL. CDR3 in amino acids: CASSQLEEGDTEAFF. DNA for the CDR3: TGCGCCAGCAGCCAATTGGAGGAGGGGGACACTGAAGCTTTCTTT.

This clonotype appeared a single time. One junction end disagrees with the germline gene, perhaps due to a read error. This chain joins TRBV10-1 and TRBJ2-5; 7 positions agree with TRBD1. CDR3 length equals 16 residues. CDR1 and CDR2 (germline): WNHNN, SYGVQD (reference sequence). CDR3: CASSPPTGVSGETQYF. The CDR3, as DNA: TGTGCCAGCTCACCTCCCACAGGGGTCTCAGGAGAGACCCAGTACTTC.

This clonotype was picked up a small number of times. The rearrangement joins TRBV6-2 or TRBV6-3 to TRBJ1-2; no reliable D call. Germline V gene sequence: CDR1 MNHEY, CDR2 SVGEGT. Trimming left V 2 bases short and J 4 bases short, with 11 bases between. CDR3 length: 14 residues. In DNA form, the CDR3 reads TGTGCCAGCAGTTACCTACAGAGTTCCTATGGCTACACCTTC. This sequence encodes CASSYLQSSYGYTF.

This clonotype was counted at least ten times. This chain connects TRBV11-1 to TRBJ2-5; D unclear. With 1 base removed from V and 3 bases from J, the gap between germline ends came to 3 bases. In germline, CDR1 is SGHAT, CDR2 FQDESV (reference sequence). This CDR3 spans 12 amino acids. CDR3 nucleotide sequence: TGTGCCAGCAGCTTAGGGAAAGAGACCCAGTACTTC. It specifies CASSLGKETQYF.

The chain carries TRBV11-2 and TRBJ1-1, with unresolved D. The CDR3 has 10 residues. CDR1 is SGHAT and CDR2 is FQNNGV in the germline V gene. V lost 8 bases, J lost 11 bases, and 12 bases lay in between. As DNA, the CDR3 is TGTGCCAGCGGCTATTACGGGGCTTTCTTT. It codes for CASGYYGAFF.

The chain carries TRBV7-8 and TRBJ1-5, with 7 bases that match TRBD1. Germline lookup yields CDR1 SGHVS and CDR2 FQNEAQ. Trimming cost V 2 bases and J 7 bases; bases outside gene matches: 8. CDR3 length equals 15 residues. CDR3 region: CASSLPRQGGQPQHF. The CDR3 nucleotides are TGTGCCAGCAGCTTACCCAGACAGGGCGGCCAGCCCCAGCATTTT.

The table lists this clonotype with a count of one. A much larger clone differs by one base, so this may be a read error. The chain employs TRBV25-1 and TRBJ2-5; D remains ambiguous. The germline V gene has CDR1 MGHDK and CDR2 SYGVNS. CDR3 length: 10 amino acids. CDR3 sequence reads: CAGSKETQYF. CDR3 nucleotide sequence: TGTGCCGGCAGCAAAGAGACCCAGTACTTC.

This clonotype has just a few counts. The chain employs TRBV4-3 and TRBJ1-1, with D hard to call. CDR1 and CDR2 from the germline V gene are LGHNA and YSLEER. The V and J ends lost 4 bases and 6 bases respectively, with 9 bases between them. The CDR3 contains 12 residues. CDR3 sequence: CASSLGSAEAFF. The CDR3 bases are TGCGCCAGCAGCCTCGGCTCGGCTGAAGCTTTCTTT.

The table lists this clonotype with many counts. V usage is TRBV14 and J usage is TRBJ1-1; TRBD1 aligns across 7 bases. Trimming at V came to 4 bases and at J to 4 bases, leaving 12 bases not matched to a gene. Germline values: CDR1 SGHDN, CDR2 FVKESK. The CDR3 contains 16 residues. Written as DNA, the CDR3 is TGTGCCAGCAGCCGCCAGAGGACAGGCGCGTCCACTGAAGCTTTCTTT. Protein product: CASSRQRTGASTEAFF.

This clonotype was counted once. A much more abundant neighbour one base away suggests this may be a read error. The CDR3: CASSHRATEAFF. The CDR3 region has the DNA TGTGCCAGCAGCCACAGGGCCACTGAAGCTTTCTTT. The gene calls are TRBV6-5 and TRBJ1-1, with D perhaps matching TRBD1 (6 bases). The ends were cut back, 6 bases at V and 4 bases at J, with 9 bases in the middle. CDR1 and CDR2 from the germline V gene are MNHEY and SVGAGI. The length of the CDR3 is 12 residues.